This TCR beta chain was obtained from a study of blood T cell repertoires in COVID-19. Across the whole study: Collection of acute and convalescent COVID-19 samples took place in the United States, Italy and Spain.

This CDR3 contains 17 residues. Authors' analysis steps: How many nucleated cells were present was estimated from reference gene primer amplification. TCRdb's table, derived via immunoSEQ multiplex PCR, lists solely in-frame clones and lacks some. The V and J calls and the clone size are those of that table, but D and trimming were determined from the DNA. The repertoire consists of over 150,000 clones, with less than 95% occurring once and the leading ten covering 0.76%. The receptor comes from a young man with COVID-19, enrolled during active disease. Sequenced: peripheral blood. This chain joins TRBV21-1 and TRBJ1-1; the DNA was not compared with TRBD1, the D call given in the table. TRBV21-1 is marked as a pseudogene. CDR3 region: CASSKDRLGRVGTEAFF. CDR3 in DNA: TGTGCCAGCAGCAAAGATAGGTTGGGCAGGGTAGGCACTGAAGCTTTCTTT.